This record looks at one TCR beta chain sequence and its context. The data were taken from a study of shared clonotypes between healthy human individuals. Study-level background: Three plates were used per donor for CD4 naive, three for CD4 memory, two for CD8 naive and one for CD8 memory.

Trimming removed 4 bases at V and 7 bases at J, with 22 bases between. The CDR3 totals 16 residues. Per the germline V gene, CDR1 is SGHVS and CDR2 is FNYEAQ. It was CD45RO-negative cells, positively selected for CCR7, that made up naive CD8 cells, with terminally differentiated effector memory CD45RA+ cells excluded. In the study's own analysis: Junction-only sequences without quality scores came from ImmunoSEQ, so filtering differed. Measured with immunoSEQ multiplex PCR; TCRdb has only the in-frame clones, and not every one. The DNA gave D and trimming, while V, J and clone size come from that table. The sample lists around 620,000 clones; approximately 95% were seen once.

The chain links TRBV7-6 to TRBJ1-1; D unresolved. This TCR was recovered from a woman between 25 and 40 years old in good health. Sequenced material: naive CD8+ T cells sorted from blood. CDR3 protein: CASSSCRICLGNEAFF. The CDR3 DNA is TGTGCCAGCAGCTCATGTCGTATTTGTTTGGGGAATGAAGCTTTCTTT.